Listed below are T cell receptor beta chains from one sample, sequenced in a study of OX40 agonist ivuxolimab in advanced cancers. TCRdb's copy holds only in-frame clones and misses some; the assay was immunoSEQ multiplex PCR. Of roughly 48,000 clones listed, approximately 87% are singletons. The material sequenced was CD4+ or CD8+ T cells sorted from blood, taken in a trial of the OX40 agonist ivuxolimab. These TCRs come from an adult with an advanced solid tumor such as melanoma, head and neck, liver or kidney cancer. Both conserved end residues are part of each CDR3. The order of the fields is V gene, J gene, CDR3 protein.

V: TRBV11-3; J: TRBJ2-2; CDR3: CASSGDTNTGELFF
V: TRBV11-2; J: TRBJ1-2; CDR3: CASTIRAGTDSGYTF
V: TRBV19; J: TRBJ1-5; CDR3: CASSIGTGTGQPQHF
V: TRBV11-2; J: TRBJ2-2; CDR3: CASSLDRSFFTGELFF
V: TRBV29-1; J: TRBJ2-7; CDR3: CSVASWTGPQYEQYF
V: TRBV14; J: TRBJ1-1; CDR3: CASSPAGMNTEAFF
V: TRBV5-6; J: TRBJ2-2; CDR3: CASSLPGELFF
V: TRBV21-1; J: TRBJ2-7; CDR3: CASSKGLAGAGEQYF
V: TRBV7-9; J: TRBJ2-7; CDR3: CASSLQREGLDEQYF
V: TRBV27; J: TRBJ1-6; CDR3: CASSLPLGSPLHF
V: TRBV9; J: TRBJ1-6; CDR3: CASSEQGYNSPLHF
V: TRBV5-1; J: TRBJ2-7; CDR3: CASSLVASYATYEQYF
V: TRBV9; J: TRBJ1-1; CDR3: CASSLTTGNTEAFF
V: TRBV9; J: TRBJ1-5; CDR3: CASSFEGTLDNQPQHF
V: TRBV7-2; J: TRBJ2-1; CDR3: CASSLDGVFSSYNEQFF
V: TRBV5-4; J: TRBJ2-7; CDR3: CASAGGTGIYHEQYF
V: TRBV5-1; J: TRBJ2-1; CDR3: CASSYPSGGGTYNEQFF
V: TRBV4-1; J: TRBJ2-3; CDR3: CASSQSAGGLGYF
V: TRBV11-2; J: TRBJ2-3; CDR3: CASSFVPDTQYF
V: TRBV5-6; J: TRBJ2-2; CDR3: CASSSFGGTNPTGELFF
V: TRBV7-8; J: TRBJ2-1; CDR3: CASSLVVGLEGGDEQFF
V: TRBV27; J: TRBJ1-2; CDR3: CASSSISGEGSYGYTF
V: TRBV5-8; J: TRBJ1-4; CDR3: CASSFFGGRGKEKLFF
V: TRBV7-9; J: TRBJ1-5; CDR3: CASSYSGTGGNQPQHF
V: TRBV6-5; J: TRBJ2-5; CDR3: CASSVSGGARETQYF
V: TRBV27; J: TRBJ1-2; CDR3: CASSLGTGYGYTF
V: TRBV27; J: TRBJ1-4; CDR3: CASRTGGNEKLFF
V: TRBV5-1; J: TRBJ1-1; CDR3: CASSLASSGTEAFF